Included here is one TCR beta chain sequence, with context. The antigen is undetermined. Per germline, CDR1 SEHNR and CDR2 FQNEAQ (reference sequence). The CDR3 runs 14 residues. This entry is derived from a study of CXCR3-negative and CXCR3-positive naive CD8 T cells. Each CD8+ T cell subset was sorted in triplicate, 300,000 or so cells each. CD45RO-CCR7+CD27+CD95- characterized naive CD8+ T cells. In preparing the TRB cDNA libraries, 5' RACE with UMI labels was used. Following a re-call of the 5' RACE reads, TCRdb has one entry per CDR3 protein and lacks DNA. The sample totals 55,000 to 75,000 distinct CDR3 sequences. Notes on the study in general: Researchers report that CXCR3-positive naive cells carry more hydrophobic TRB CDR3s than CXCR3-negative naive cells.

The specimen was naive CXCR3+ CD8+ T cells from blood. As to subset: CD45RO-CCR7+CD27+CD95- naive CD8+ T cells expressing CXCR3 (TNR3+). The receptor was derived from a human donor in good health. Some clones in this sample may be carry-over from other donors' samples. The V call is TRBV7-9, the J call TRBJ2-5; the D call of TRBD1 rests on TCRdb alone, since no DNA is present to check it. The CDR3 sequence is CASSLERDQETQYF.